This T cell receptor beta chain was retrieved from a study of molecular identifiers for immune sequencing clone quantification (dated by TCRdb to 2017 to 2018). For the wider study: In a replicate experiment, RNA from roughly 18,000 or 92,000 naive CD8 T cells was split into five aliquots, four of which were sequenced. This methods study benchmarked molecular-identifier clustering-based TCR repertoire sequencing (MIDCIRS) and TCR RNA copy counting, using CD8 T cells to do so. The paper as a whole reports these results and caveats: Identical TCR molecules sharing a barcode could cause highly expanded clone sizes to be underestimated. Spiked-in Jurkat TCR RNA equal to a single cell's worth was reported to be detectable even within 1,100,000 naive CD8 T cells. Modeling estimated about 2.8 recovered TCR RNA copies per cell, compared with about 9.8 by digital PCR, which implies 25% to 30% capture efficiency. Naive libraries contained spiked-in Jurkat TCR RNA (more than nine copies' worth), which is not part of the donor repertoire. When barcode sub-clustering was not used, chimeric consensus sequences inflated TCR diversity, with chimeras reaching as high as 47%. In CMV-specific effector cells, clones with more than 20 RNA copies accounted for over 99% of molecules, whereas in naive cells such clones accounted for under 1%.

Including the terminal cysteine and phenylalanine, the CDR3 comprises 15 residues. Only the CDR3 DNA is retained, 45 bases long and in frame from the first base. Per the germline V gene, SQVTM is the CDR1 and ANQGSEA is the CDR2. V was cut back by 3 bases and J by 4 bases, leaving a gap of 16 bases between them. Library preparation employed PCR. The listed sequencing device is NextSeq 500. Preparation of bulk TCR libraries followed a previously described approach, with the TCR primers listed in Table S5. Purification of total RNA was performed with the Qiagen AllPrep DNA/RNA kit. Reads from multiple sequencing runs of the same library were pooled before analysis. Regarding the original processing steps: Reads were retained only if their TCR constant sequence matched exactly, and those retained reads were trimmed to 150 nt and grouped according to their 12-nt molecular barcodes. Reads within each barcode group were sub-clustered using a 15% Levenshtein threshold, and quality-weighted consensus sequences were constructed for each RNA molecule. Non-functional sequences were filtered out, along with any lower-count sequence sitting one edit away from another sequence. On the basis of fitting two negative binomial distributions, barcode sub-clusters with fewer than 20% of the maximum read count were discarded. TCRdb ran its own pipeline on the public reads, namely fastp trimming at Q25 and MiXCR clone calling, and kept in-frame beta chains. Identical CDR3 proteins give one entry, which carries the most common genes and DNA. The V and J calls follow TCRdb's processing rather than the paper's. In all, the sample holds 490,000 or so distinct CDR3 sequences, and approximately 25% of those were seen once. The top ten clonotypes cover under 0.85% of the sample.

This clonotype was recorded once. It lacks a known antigen. This sequence may be a read error, since a much larger clone differs from it by one base. Libraries of naive CD8 T cells were built from approximately 20,000 to 980,000 sorted cells, with 10%, 30% or 50% of the purified RNA used. On a BD FACSAria II, naive CD8 T cells were FACS-sorted as CD8+CD4-CCR7+CD45RA+ and collected into RLT Plus buffer. To test detection sensitivity, Jurkat RNA equal to about nine TCR copies was added to samples of roughly 18,000-1,100,000 naive CD8 T cells. CD8 T cells were enriched with RosetteSep CD8+ T Cell Enrichment Cocktail and Ficoll-Paque, followed by ACK red cell lysis.

The source is a human donor in good health. Some libraries in this study had Jurkat cell RNA spiked in. Here the chain combines TRBV29-1 and TRBJ2-1; D gene: possibly TRBD1, on 6 matching bases. The material sequenced was naive CD8+ T cells from blood, with Jurkat cell RNA spiked in. Interpreted using the paper, the cell subset or site label stands for: FACS-sorted CD8+CD4-CCR7+CD45RA+ naive T cells. CDR3 sequence: CSVEFSERGYNEQFF. The DNA sequence is given as TGCAGCGTTGAGTTTAGCGAGAGGGGGTACAATGAGCAGTTCTTC.